This T cell receptor (beta chain) was captured in a study of blood T cell repertoires in COVID-19. The wider study: COVID-19 samples collected from the United States, Italy and Spain covered acute and convalescent phases. Sources were T cells, B-cell-depleted T cells, or PBMCs; the material itself was cDNA or gDNA.

In the original processing: For nucleated cells, counts were estimated from reference gene primer amplification. Clones were sequenced by immunoSEQ multiplex PCR, and TCRdb holds only the in-frame ones, with some missing. Clonal size and the V and J genes are those of that table, whereas D and trimming came from the DNA. The table includes over 200,000 clones, approximately 80% detected once. Seattle's enrolled individuals joined amid active infection and were then monitored longitudinally. The length of the CDR3 is 13 residues. CDR1 is SGHTS and CDR2 is YDEGEE in the germline V gene. V was clipped by 6 bases and J by 3 bases, with 13 bases between them.

The sequenced sample consisted of peripheral blood. The chain has TRBV5-8 and TRBJ2-7; no reliable D call. This sequence originates from a woman older than 75 with COVID-19, enrolled during active disease. The CDR3 protein is CASNPSWHYEQYF. CDR3 in DNA: TGTGCCAGCAACCCTTCTTGGCACTACGAGCAGTACTTC. Drawing the rest from reference TRBV5-8 and TRBJ2-7, the complete variable domain is EAGVTQSPTHLIKTRGQQATLRCSPISGHTSVYWYQQALGLGLQFLLWYDEGEERNRGNFPPRFSGRQFPNYSSELNVNALELEDSALYLCASNPSWHYEQYFGPGTRLTVT.